Below are 19 T cell receptor beta chains sequenced from a single sample in a study of shared clonotypes between healthy human individuals. Assay: immunoSEQ multiplex PCR; the TCRdb copy retains only in-frame clones and omits some. The sample has under 550,000 clones; almost 97% are singletons. Sequencing was performed on naive CD4+ T cells sorted from blood. As for subset: CD45RA+ positively selected. The receptor set was obtained from a woman aged 30 to 39 in good health.

This clone was counted only a few times. The rearrangement links TRBV6-5 to TRBJ2-7, with D unresolved. Between the trimmed V and J ends, which lost 5 bases and 0 bases, there was a span of 5 bases. Per the germline V gene, CDR1 is MNHEY and CDR2 is SVGAGI. This CDR3 spans 12 amino acids. In nucleotides, the CDR3 is TGTGCCAGCAGTCAAGACTCCTACGAGCAGTACTTC. Amino acids: CASSQDSYEQYF.

This clone has only one observation. This chain links TRBV4-1 with TRBJ2-1; TRBD2 agrees at 10 bases. Germline lookup yields CDR1 MGHRA and CDR2 YSYEKL. The CDR3 is 17 amino acids. Trimming took 1 base from V and 4 from J; bases not matched to a gene: 7. CDR3 coding DNA: TGCGCCAGCAGCCAAGCCCTTCTAGCGGGAGCATACAATGAGCAGTTCTTC. Its translation: CASSQALLAGAYNEQFF.

J is TRBJ1-3 and V is TRBV10-3; 8 bases are shared with TRBD1. The V and J ends lost 3 bases and 4 bases, in that order; junction bases with no gene match: 5. The CDR3 is 15 amino acids. The germline V gene encodes CDR1 ENHRY and CDR2 SYGVKD. CDR3 region: CAISEGQGAGNTIYF. The CDR3 DNA follows: TGTGCCATCAGTGAAGGACAGGGCGCAGGAAACACCATATATTTT.

The chain carries TRBV4-2 and TRBJ2-7; 11 nucleotides match TRBD1. Germline V gene lookup returns CDR1 LGHNA and CDR2 YNFKEQ. After removal of 1 base from V and 8 bases from J, the junction contained 4 bases not matched to a gene. CDR3 size: 14 residues. CDR3 amino acids: CASSQAGQGAKQYF. The CDR3 region has the DNA TGTGCCAGCAGCCAAGCTGGACAGGGGGCCAAGCAGTACTTC.

The chain carries TRBV28 and TRBJ1-1; weak D call: TRBD1 (5 bases). V was trimmed by 5 bases and J by 10 bases, leaving 20 bases between them. Per the germline V gene, CDR1 is MDHEN and CDR2 is SYDVKM. The CDR3 loop spans 14 amino acids. For the CDR3, the DNA is TGTGCCAGCAGTATAAATCCCGGGGGGGTCGTAGCTTTCTTT. It encodes CASSINPGGVVAFF.

This clone has only one observation. The V gene is TRBV6-6, the J gene TRBJ1-4; 8 nucleotides align to TRBD1. This CDR3 comprises 15 residues. Germline CDR1 is MNHNY and CDR2 is SVGAGI (reference sequence). The J segment lost 6 bases and the V segment lost 2 bases, leaving 5 bases of the junction unmatched. CDR3 coding DNA: TGTGCCAGCAGTTACGGGACAGGTGGTGATGAAAAACTGTTTTTT. Translated, it gives CASSYGTGGDEKLFF.

The chain has TRBV30 and TRBJ1-5; TRBD1 matches 7 bases. Trimming at V came to 5 bases and at J to 4 bases, leaving 5 bases not matched to a gene. The CDR3 covers 13 residues. Germline lookup yields CDR1 GTSNPN and CDR2 SVGIG (reference sequence). This CDR3 reads CAWDQGGNQPQHF. The DNA of the CDR3 is TGTGCCTGGGATCAGGGGGGGAATCAGCCCCAGCATTTT.

This chain connects TRBV18 to TRBJ2-1; TRBD2 matches 7 bases. Germline-derived CDR1 and CDR2 are KGHSH and LQKENI. The J segment lost 6 bases and the V segment lost 5 bases, leaving 10 bases of the junction unmatched. The CDR3 is 15 residues long. In DNA form, the CDR3 reads TGTGCCAGCTCAATAGCGGGCCCCGGGGCCAATGAGCAGTTCTTC. Translated: CASSIAGPGANEQFF.

J is TRBJ2-5 and V is TRBV28; TRBD1 matches at 10 bases. Germline V gene lookup returns CDR1 MDHEN and CDR2 SYDVKM. Unmatched junction bases numbered 5, after V lost 8 bases and J lost 2 bases. The CDR3 totals 14 residues. The CDR3, as DNA: TGTGCCAGCGGGACAGGGGTACTGCAAGAGACCCAGTACTTC. The encoded protein is CASGTGVLQETQYF.

The V call is TRBV18, the J call TRBJ1-1; D perhaps matches TRBD1 (5 bases). The CDR3 has 13 amino acids. From germline, CDR1 is KGHSH and CDR2 LQKENI. V was trimmed by 5 bases and J by 2 bases, leaving 9 bases between them. The CDR3: CASSATGNTEAFF. In DNA form, the CDR3 reads TGTGCCAGCTCAGCTACAGGTAACACTGAAGCTTTCTTT.

The chain is built from TRBV11-2 and TRBJ2-1, with TRBD2 matching over 7 bases. V shed 5 bases and J 4 bases; nucleotides not matched to a gene: 8. The V gene's germline CDR1 is SGHAT and CDR2 FQNNGV. This CDR3 contains 15 residues. The CDR3 nucleotides are TGTGCCAGCAGCCGGACTAGGCTGGATTACAATGAGCAGTTCTTC. Translation: CASSRTRLDYNEQFF.

The chain recombines TRBV29-1 with TRBJ2-3, with a tentative D call TRBD2 (5 bases). V was shortened by 3 bases and J by 4 bases, with 14 bases between the two germline ends. Germline V gene sequence: CDR1 SQVTM, CDR2 ANQGSEA. The CDR3 totals 14 residues. The CDR3, as DNA: TGCAGCGTTGAGATAGGGAGTCCCCCAGATACGCAGTATTTT. Protein sequence: CSVEIGSPPDTQYF.

This sequence joins TRBV6-5 and TRBJ1-5; D gene uncertain. The V end was cut by 2 bases, the J end by 7 bases, with 12 bases between. CDR3 size: 14 residues. Germline CDR1 MNHEY, CDR2 SVGAGI. CDR3 sequence: CASSYGESAQPQHF. The DNA for the CDR3 is TGTGCCAGCAGTTACGGGGAATCGGCCCAGCCCCAGCATTTT.

This clone was counted once. The V gene is TRBV18, the J gene TRBJ2-3, with TRBD2 matching over 7 bases. The CDR3 totals 15 residues. The trim removed 3 bases at V and 3 bases at J, leaving 6 bases unmatched. Germline values: CDR1 KGHSH, CDR2 LQKENI. The CDR3 here is CASSPLVGGTDTQYF. The CDR3 DNA sequence: TGTGCCAGCTCACCCCTGGTGGGGGGGACAGATACGCAGTATTTT. The full variable domain, in which reference TRBV18 and TRBJ2-3 provide the parts outside the CDR3, is NAGVMQNPRHLVRRRGQEARLRCSPMKGHSHVYWYRQLPEEGLKFMVYLQKENIIDESGMPKERFSAEFPKEGPSILRIQQVVRGDSAAYFCASSPLVGGTDTQYFGPGTRLTVL.

This clone was detected only once. The rearrangement uses TRBV19 and TRBJ1-4, with D tentatively TRBD1 (5 bases). Between the trimmed V and J ends, which lost 5 bases and 8 bases, there was a span of 24 bases. Germline V gives CDR1 LNHDA, CDR2 SQIVND (reference sequence). The CDR3 is 17 amino acids. Here the CDR3 DNA reads TGTGCCAGTAGTCCCAGGACGATGCCTGGGGGAGGAGAAAAACTGTTTTTT. Translating it yields CASSPRTMPGGGEKLFF.

The chain is built from TRBV28 and TRBJ1-2; tentatively, D is TRBD1 (6 bases). CDR1 and CDR2 (germline): MDHEN, SYDVKM. CDR3 size: 15 residues. Trimming shortened V by 6 bases and J by 0 bases, and 14 bases separated the two germline ends. The CDR3 DNA follows: TGTGCCAGCAGCCCTCGAGGACAGTCTAACTATGGCTACACCTTC. This gives the protein CASSPRGQSNYGYTF.

The V gene is TRBV28, the J gene TRBJ2-5; TRBD2 matches 10 bases. The DNA end is more similar to TRBJ2-7, so the J call may be wrong. This CDR3 has 13 amino acids. Looked up from germline, CDR1 is MDHEN and CDR2 is SYDVKM. The CDR3 sequence: CASTSGSSYEQYF. The CDR3 DNA reads TGTGCCAGCACTAGCGGGAGTTCCTACGAGCAGTACTTC.

The chain is built from TRBV5-1 and TRBJ2-3, with 12 bases that match TRBD1. V lost 0 bases and J lost 5; bases outside the gene matches: 7. Germline-derived CDR1 and CDR2 are SGHRS and YFSETQ. CDR3 length: 17 amino acids. The CDR3 here is CASSLVEGTGGLDTQYF. The CDR3 region has the DNA TGCGCCAGCAGCTTGGTGGAGGGGACAGGGGGCTTAGATACGCAGTATTTT.

The V and J genes are TRBV2 and TRBJ2-3; 10 nucleotides align to TRBD1. Trimming cost V 5 bases and J 3 bases; bases outside gene matches: 8. CDR3 length: 16 amino acids. Per germline, CDR1 SNHLY and CDR2 FYNNEI. The CDR3 DNA reads TGTGCCAGCAGTCCTCGACAGGGGGCCGTAACAGATACGCAGTATTTT. Its protein is CASSPRQGAVTDTQYF.